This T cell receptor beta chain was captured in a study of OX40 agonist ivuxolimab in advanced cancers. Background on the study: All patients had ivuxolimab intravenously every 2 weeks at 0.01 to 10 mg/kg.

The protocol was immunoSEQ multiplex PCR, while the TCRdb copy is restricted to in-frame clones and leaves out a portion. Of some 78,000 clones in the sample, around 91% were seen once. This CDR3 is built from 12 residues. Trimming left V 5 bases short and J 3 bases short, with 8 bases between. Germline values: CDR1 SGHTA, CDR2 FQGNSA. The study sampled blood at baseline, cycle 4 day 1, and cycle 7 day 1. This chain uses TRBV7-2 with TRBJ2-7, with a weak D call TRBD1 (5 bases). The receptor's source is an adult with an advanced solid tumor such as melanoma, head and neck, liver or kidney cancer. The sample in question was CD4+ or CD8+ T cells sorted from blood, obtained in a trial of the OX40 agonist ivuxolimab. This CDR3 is CASSLRVYEQYF. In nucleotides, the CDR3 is TGTGCCAGCAGCCTCAGGGTCTACGAGCAGTACTTC.